This T cell receptor beta chain was sequenced during a study of immune cell composition in non-small cell lung cancer (TCRdb year 2017). The study in broad terms: To assign histologic subtype, which was mostly lung adenocarcinoma or squamous cell carcinoma, H&E was combined with p63, CK5, Napsin A and TTF-1 immunohistochemistry. For supplementary cohort #1, made up of under 12 lung adenocarcinoma cases, paired tumour/lung TCR-beta sequencing was done and TIL populations were generated so that tumour reactivity could be assessed. Using Adaptive Biotechnologies, the researchers ran TCR-beta sequencing on approximately 37 paired NSCLC tumour and non-adjacent lung specimens, along with about two dozen tumour-only specimens. A handful of tumour specimens that had TCR-beta data belonged to rare histological subtypes and were left out of the subtype comparisons. Findings and caveats that apply to the study as a whole: Tumour-associated clones >0.5% were found in nearly half of NSCLC cases, namely in more than 25% of adenocarcinomas versus around four fifths of squamous carcinomas. Lung squamous cell carcinoma tumours had significantly higher Top 10 clone scores and productive clonality than lung adenocarcinoma tumours. No significant correlation was found between smoking pack-years and tumour TCR-beta clonality. Only 10 cases were included in the reactivity cohort, and sequence sharing between tumour-reactive clones and the dominant in vivo tumour-associated clones was not shown. Across approximately 10 adenocarcinoma cases, TIL tumour reactivity correlated strongly with maximal tumour-associated clone frequency but not with overall clonality.

The trim is 5 bases for V and 5 bases for J, with a gap of 6 bases between the germline ends. The CDR3 runs 11 amino acids, cysteine and phenylalanine included. Left in the record is the CDR3 DNA by itself, 33 bases read in frame from the first base. Based on the germline V gene (reference sequence), the CDR1 and CDR2 sequences are LNHDA and SQIVND. As to this clone: Its antigen is currently not known. Base quality data are lacking; no much larger clone is found one base away.

From frozen aliquots of unsorted single-cell suspensions, genomic DNA was isolated using the QIAamp DNA kit. Tumour samples were surgically resected non-small cell lung cancer tissue. Tissues were received within 2 hours of resection and were immediately processed into single-cell suspensions. Tissue was broken up mechanically, digested enzymatically with DNase I, collagenase I and hyaluronidase for 25 to 35 minutes at 37 degrees C, and then filtered and RBC-lysed. A two-step multiplex PCR amplified TCR-beta CDR3 regions from genomic DNA, and the second step of the PCR added Illumina-compatible adaptors. TCR-beta immunosequencing was performed on an Illumina platform as a commercial immunoSEQ service. The published analysis was carried out like this. Repertoires were summarised by productive clonality and by Top 10 Clones, defined as the percentage of T-cell templates derived from the ten most frequent sequences. Productive clonality had a range of 0 to 1, where 1 means a monoclonal population. Tumour-associated clones were defined as sequences comprising at least 0.1% of tumour T-cell templates but absent from matched non-adjacent lung, identified via log10 scatter plots. Two-group comparisons used Student's t-tests, stages used ANOVA, and relationships used linear regression, analysed in GraphPad Prism7 and R. TCRdb mirrors the immuneACCESS table, restricted to in-frame sequences. Some clones are absent from its copies; in checked studies, under half trace to an unresolved V gene, and the reason for the others is unknown. V and J calls and clone size come straight from that table; D and trimming were deduced from the DNA. Present in this sample are about 3,000 clones, around 79% of which were seen just once. The ten largest clones take up roughly 7% of the sample.

This sequence was found in a human donor with non-small cell lung cancer. The sample comprised lung tumor tissue. The V and J genes are TRBV19 and TRBJ1-1; the D gene cannot be named for sure. The CDR3 is CASSRETEAFF. The nucleotides are TGTGCCAGTAGTCGTGAGACTGAAGCTTTCTTT. This CDR3, with the reference TRBV19 and TRBJ1-1 proteins standing in past its ends, gives the full variable domain DGGITQSPKYLFRKEGQNVTLSCEQNLNHDAMYWYRQDPGQGLRLIYYSQIVNDFQKGDIAEGYSVSREKKESFPLTVTSAQKNPTAFYLCASSRETEAFFGQGTRLTVV.